Included here is one TCR beta chain sequence, with context. Trimming took 5 bases from V and 2 from J; bases not matched to a gene: 12. Germline assignment: CDR1 MDHEN and CDR2 SYDVKM. CDR3 size: 17 residues. Each subset's genomic DNA was shared equally among a number of immunoSEQ plates. Original analysis: From ImmunoSEQ came sequences covering only the junction and carrying no quality scores, so filtering differed. The method was immunoSEQ multiplex PCR; TCRdb's version includes in-frame clones alone and lacks a portion of them. V and J calls and clone size are copied from that table; D and trimming were computed from the DNA. This table holds around 500,000 clones, 70% to 80% found once. The sample originates from a study of shared clonotypes between healthy human individuals. About the study: A couple of female and three male donors aged 18 to 49 were enrolled.

Approximately 100 million PBMCs per unsorted sample were used for genomic DNA. Input material: PBMCs. The V and J genes are TRBV28 and TRBJ2-3, with 8 nucleotides matching TRBD2. This TCR came from a woman between 40 and 55 years old in good health. Some clones in this sample may be carry-over from other donors' samples. CDR3 sequence (DNA): TGTGCCAGCAGTCGTATAGCGGGGAGCGGATACACAGATACGCAGTATTTT. It codes for CASSRIAGSGYTDTQYF.